This T cell receptor (beta chain) is from a study of metastatic and nonmetastatic thyroid tumors. Whole-study context: Peripheral blood and tumor or nodule samples from malignant and benign thyroid patients were compared.

In its sample, this clone was seen many times. Its specificity is not known. Methods used by the authors: For papillary thyroid cancer, a distant-metastasis classifier was constructed from CDR3 differences observed across clinicopathological groups. TCRdb re-analyzed the PCR reads through MiXCR. These V and J calls originate from TCRdb's pipeline instead of the authors' own analysis. The sample comprises roughly 22,000 clones, 30% to 40% of which are singletons, and approximately 21% rests with the top ten. Findings of the study overall: A significant increase in TCR beta diversity was reportedly seen in malignant thyroid tumors relative to benign nodules, in blood and tumor.

Per the germline V gene, CDR1 is GTSNPN and CDR2 is SVGIG (reference sequence). V lost 5 bases and J 0 bases, leaving 5 bases between the germline ends. CDR3 length: 13 amino acids. Nobody among the patients had been given any treatment before thyroid surgery. Material for sequencing was blood. This chain links TRBV30 with TRBJ2-6; D is uncertain. This clonotype was obtained from a male donor with papillary thyroid cancer or a benign thyroid nodule (not recorded which). Some clones in this sample may be carry-over from other donors' samples. The CDR3 region has the DNA TGTGCCTGGGGGTACTCTGGGGCCAACGTCCTGACTTTC. Translating gives CAWGYSGANVLTF.